A selection of T cell receptor beta chains follows, all from one sample in a study of Ad26.COV2.S vaccination and SARS-CoV-2 variants. Method: immunoSEQ multiplex PCR; TCRdb's copy keeps in-frame clones and lacks some. Of some 290,000 clones listed, about 86% were seen once; the top ten hold 1.5% to 2.5%. Source: peripheral blood, taken in a trial of Ad26.COV2.S vaccine versus placebo. The origin of the receptors is a person aged 18-60 years who received the Ad26.COV2.S COVID-19 vaccine or a placebo. CDR3s include the opening cysteine and the closing phenylalanine or tryptophan. D genes are given only for firm matches. Not all rows give a size; the values are once, few, many and, for expanded clones, a class.

j_call: TRBJ1-6
d_call: NA
v_call: TRBV14
clone_size: NA
cdr3_nt: TGTGCCAGCCGTAGCGGACGGCAGAATTCACCCCTCCACTTT
cdr3_aa: CASRSGRQNSPLHF

j_call: TRBJ2-2
d_call: NA
v_call: TRBV9
clone_size: few
cdr3_nt: TGTGCCACCGGTCGGACATACAACACCGGGGAGCTGTTTTTT
cdr3_aa: CATGRTYNTGELFF

j_call: TRBJ2-1
d_call: TRBD1
v_call: TRBV27
clone_size: NA
cdr3_nt: TGTGCCAGCAGCCGTATCCCCGACAGGGGGCCTTACAATGAGCAGTTCTTC
cdr3_aa: CASSRIPDRGPYNEQFF

j_call: TRBJ1-2
d_call: TRBD1
v_call: TRBV5-1
clone_size: once
cdr3_nt: TGCGCCAGCAGCTTGGAACGTGTGACAGGGGATGGCTACACCTTC
cdr3_aa: CASSLERVTGDGYTF

j_call: TRBJ1-4
d_call: NA
v_call: TRBV7-9
clone_size: NA
cdr3_nt: TGTGCCAGCAGCTTAGGGTTTGAAAAACTGTTTTTT
cdr3_aa: CASSLGFEKLFF

j_call: TRBJ1-2
d_call: NA
v_call: TRBV6-2/TRBV6-3
clone_size: NA
cdr3_nt: TGTGCCAGCAGCCGGGACGGCGGAAATGGCTACACCTTC
cdr3_aa: CASSRDGGNGYTF

j_call: TRBJ2-1
d_call: TRBD2
v_call: TRBV19
clone_size: once
cdr3_nt: TGTGCCAGTAGTATGGCCGCGGGGAGGGATCCGTTCTTC
cdr3_aa: CASSMAAGRDPFF

j_call: TRBJ1-1
d_call: NA
v_call: TRBV6-5
clone_size: NA
cdr3_nt: TGTGCCAGCACCTCGACTGGCCTGAACACTGAAGCTTTCTTT
cdr3_aa: CASTSTGLNTEAFF

j_call: TRBJ2-3
d_call: NA
v_call: TRBV30
clone_size: once
cdr3_nt: TGTGCCTGGAGTCCTCTGCGAGGCCTATACGGGACAGATACGCAGTATTTT
cdr3_aa: CAWSPLRGLYGTDTQYF

j_call: TRBJ2-3
d_call: NA
v_call: TRBV7-2
clone_size: NA
cdr3_nt: TGTGCCAGCAGCTTCGGACTAACCTCCACAGATACGCAGTATTTT
cdr3_aa: CASSFGLTSTDTQYF

j_call: TRBJ1-1
d_call: NA
v_call: TRBV18
clone_size: NA
cdr3_nt: TGTGCCAGCTCACCTCAGTCGAACACTGAAGCTTTCTTT
cdr3_aa: CASSPQSNTEAFF

j_call: TRBJ2-1
d_call: TRBD1
v_call: TRBV5-6
clone_size: NA
cdr3_nt: TGTGCCAGCAGCTGGGGGACAGGGAAGGGTGAGCAGTTCTTC
cdr3_aa: CASSWGTGKGEQFF

j_call: TRBJ2-1
d_call: TRBD2
v_call: TRBV29-1
clone_size: NA
cdr3_nt: TGCAGCGTTGACAGCGCCGGGACTAGCTCCTACAATGAGCAGTTCTTC
cdr3_aa: CSVDSAGTSSYNEQFF

j_call: TRBJ1-5
d_call: NA
v_call: TRBV28
clone_size: once
cdr3_nt: TGTGCCAGCAATAGCAATCAGCCCCAGCATTTT
cdr3_aa: CASNSNQPQHF

j_call: TRBJ2-1
d_call: NA
v_call: TRBV7-9
clone_size: few
cdr3_nt: TGTGCCAGCAGCTTCGGACAGTACAATGAGCAGTTCTTC
cdr3_aa: CASSFGQYNEQFF

j_call: TRBJ2-5
d_call: TRBD1
v_call: TRBV5-1
clone_size: NA
cdr3_nt: TGCGCCAGCAGCGATCCAGGGGGAGAGACCCAGTACTTC
cdr3_aa: CASSDPGGETQYF

j_call: TRBJ2-6
d_call: TRBD1
v_call: TRBV4-2
clone_size: NA
cdr3_nt: TGTGCCAGCAGCCACGCTCATGGACAGGGGGCCTCTGGGGCCAACGTCCTGACTTTC
cdr3_aa: CASSHAHGQGASGANVLTF

j_call: TRBJ2-2
d_call: TRBD2
v_call: TRBV18
clone_size: NA
cdr3_nt: TGTGCCAGCTCACCACCGAAAAGGGGCGGACTAGCAGTACCCGGGGAGCTGTTTTTT
cdr3_aa: CASSPPKRGGLAVPGELFF

j_call: TRBJ1-2
d_call: NA
v_call: TRBV5-1
clone_size: few
cdr3_nt: TGCGCCAGCAGCTTGGAAGGGGATGGCTACACCTTC
cdr3_aa: CASSLEGDGYTF

j_call: TRBJ2-5
d_call: TRBD2
v_call: TRBV29-1
clone_size: NA
cdr3_nt: TGCAGCGTACCTGCGGGGGGTCGGCAAGAGACCCAGTACTTC
cdr3_aa: CSVPAGGRQETQYF

j_call: TRBJ2-1
d_call: TRBD2
v_call: TRBV11-3
clone_size: NA
cdr3_nt: TGTGCCAGCAGTCGCGGGGGGGCAGGGTCGGATGAGCAGTTCTTC
cdr3_aa: CASSRGGAGSDEQFF

j_call: TRBJ1-2
d_call: TRBD1
v_call: TRBV11-2
clone_size: NA
cdr3_nt: TGTGCCAGCAGCAACCCCCCCGGACAGGGAAGCTATGGCTACACCTTC
cdr3_aa: CASSNPPGQGSYGYTF

j_call: TRBJ1-1
d_call: NA
v_call: TRBV7-2
clone_size: NA
cdr3_nt: TGTGCCAGCAGCTTAGGGTGGGGTTTGGACACTGAAGCTTTCTTT
cdr3_aa: CASSLGWGLDTEAFF

j_call: TRBJ1-1
d_call: NA
v_call: TRBV4-1
clone_size: NA
cdr3_nt: TGCGCCAGCAGCCAAGATGAGTGGCAGGGCGGGAGGAACACTGAAGCTTTCTTT
cdr3_aa: CASSQDEWQGGRNTEAFF

j_call: TRBJ2-1
d_call: TRBD2
v_call: TRBV6-5
clone_size: NA
cdr3_nt: TGTGCCAGCAATTTAGCGGGGGGGTACAATGAGCAGTTCTTC
cdr3_aa: CASNLAGGYNEQFF

j_call: TRBJ2-5
d_call: TRBD2
v_call: TRBV6-5
clone_size: NA
cdr3_nt: TGTGCCAGCAAGGCTAGCGGGGGGGCCCGGGAGACCCAGTACTTC
cdr3_aa: CASKASGGARETQYF

j_call: TRBJ2-1
d_call: TRBD1
v_call: TRBV5-1
clone_size: NA
cdr3_nt: TGCGCCAGCAGCTTGGGGACAGGGGCCTCCTACAATGAGCAGTTCTTC
cdr3_aa: CASSLGTGASYNEQFF

j_call: TRBJ2-7
d_call: NA
v_call: TRBV6-5
clone_size: once
cdr3_nt: TGTGCCAGCAGTTACAGGGGTTCGTACGAGCAGTACTTC
cdr3_aa: CASSYRGSYEQYF

j_call: TRBJ1-3
d_call: NA
v_call: TRBV28
clone_size: NA
cdr3_nt: TGTGCCAGCAGTTTGACCGGGACAACAAGCCCAAGCTCTGGAAACACCATATATTTT
cdr3_aa: CASSLTGTTSPSSGNTIYF

j_call: TRBJ1-1
d_call: TRBD1
v_call: TRBV7-9
clone_size: NA
cdr3_nt: TGTGCCAGCAGCCTAACAGGGGCGGCCACTGAAGCTTTCTTT
cdr3_aa: CASSLTGAATEAFF

j_call: TRBJ1-1
d_call: NA
v_call: TRBV19
clone_size: NA
cdr3_nt: TGTGCCAGTAGTCCCCCGGGACAAGGAGTTAACACTGAAGCTTTCTTT
cdr3_aa: CASSPPGQGVNTEAFF

j_call: TRBJ1-1
d_call: TRBD1
v_call: TRBV6-5
clone_size: NA
cdr3_nt: TGTGCCAGCAGCTCACAGGGGTCTTTACTGGCTGAAGCTTTCTTT
cdr3_aa: CASSSQGSLLAEAFF

j_call: TRBJ1-6
d_call: TRBD1
v_call: TRBV7-2
clone_size: NA
cdr3_nt: TGTGCCAGCAGCTCAACCCTAAGACAGGGCTCCTGGAATTCACCCCTCCACTTT
cdr3_aa: CASSSTLRQGSWNSPLHF

j_call: TRBJ1-2
d_call: NA
v_call: TRBV6-6
clone_size: NA
cdr3_nt: TGTGCCAGCAGTTCTACGAACTATGGCTACACCTTC
cdr3_aa: CASSSTNYGYTF

j_call: TRBJ1-2
d_call: NA
v_call: TRBV5-1
clone_size: NA
cdr3_nt: TGCGCCAGCACCGTACCGGGGGCTTCCTATGGCTACACCTTC
cdr3_aa: CASTVPGASYGYTF

j_call: TRBJ2-2
d_call: NA
v_call: TRBV19
clone_size: NA
cdr3_nt: TGTGCCAGTAGTTCTAGGACACCCCAACTCACCGGGGAGCTGTTTTTT
cdr3_aa: CASSSRTPQLTGELFF

j_call: TRBJ2-2
d_call: TRBD1
v_call: TRBV7-2
clone_size: many
cdr3_nt: TGTGCCAGCAGCTTGTCAACCACAGGGGCCGGGGAGCTGTTTTTT
cdr3_aa: CASSLSTTGAGELFF

j_call: TRBJ2-3
d_call: NA
v_call: TRBV6-5
clone_size: once
cdr3_nt: TGTGCCAGCAGGGCAGAGGCGACAGATACGCAGTATTTT
cdr3_aa: CASRAEATDTQYF

j_call: TRBJ2-2
d_call: TRBD2
v_call: TRBV7-2
clone_size: once
cdr3_nt: TGTGCCAGCAGCAACCTAGCGGGGGGGCCCGGGGAGCTGTTTTTT
cdr3_aa: CASSNLAGGPGELFF

j_call: TRBJ2-2
d_call: NA
v_call: TRBV7-6
clone_size: NA
cdr3_nt: TGTGCCAGCAGCTTCGCGAGCACCGGGGAGCTGTTTTTT
cdr3_aa: CASSFASTGELFF

j_call: TRBJ2-3
d_call: NA
v_call: TRBV4-2
clone_size: once
cdr3_nt: TGTGCCAGCAGCCCAGGGTCAAGCACAGATACGCAGTATTTT
cdr3_aa: CASSPGSSTDTQYF

j_call: TRBJ2-1
d_call: NA
v_call: TRBV2
clone_size: NA
cdr3_nt: TGTGCCAGCAGTTTACCCGGACGGGGCTCCTACAATGAGCAGTTCTTC
cdr3_aa: CASSLPGRGSYNEQFF

j_call: TRBJ2-5
d_call: NA
v_call: TRBV21-1
clone_size: NA
cdr3_nt: TGTGCCAGCAGCGGAAATGACGTCGGGACAGCGGGTTCCATGGCCCAGTACTTC
cdr3_aa: CASSGNDVGTAGSMAQYF

j_call: TRBJ2-3
d_call: NA
v_call: TRBV9
clone_size: NA
cdr3_nt: TGTGCCAGCAGCGCGGAGGATACGGGAAGCACAGATACGCAGTATTTT
cdr3_aa: CASSAEDTGSTDTQYF

j_call: TRBJ2-7
d_call: NA
v_call: TRBV18
clone_size: NA
cdr3_nt: TGTGCCAGCTCACCACCGGGCCTTTACCCCTACGAGCAGTACTTC
cdr3_aa: CASSPPGLYPYEQYF

j_call: TRBJ2-1
d_call: NA
v_call: TRBV18
clone_size: NA
cdr3_nt: TGTGCCAGCTCACCACCTTTGGTCGCTTCTACCTACAATGAGCAGTTCTTC
cdr3_aa: CASSPPLVASTYNEQFF

j_call: TRBJ2-1
d_call: NA
v_call: TRBV5-1
clone_size: NA
cdr3_nt: TGCGCCAGCAGTTATCATCAGCTCGAGCAGTTCTTC
cdr3_aa: CASSYHQLEQFF

j_call: TRBJ2-1
d_call: TRBD2
v_call: TRBV30
clone_size: NA
cdr3_nt: TGTGCCTGGGAGCTATTAGCGGGGTGGGATGAGCAGTTCTTC
cdr3_aa: CAWELLAGWDEQFF

j_call: TRBJ2-7
d_call: NA
v_call: TRBV6-2/TRBV6-3
clone_size: NA
cdr3_nt: TGTGCCAGCAGTTACTCGCCCGCCTACGAGCAGTACTTC
cdr3_aa: CASSYSPAYEQYF

j_call: TRBJ1-1
d_call: NA
v_call: TRBV6-6
clone_size: NA
cdr3_nt: TGTGCCAGCAGTGGCGGGAATCCTCGAGGCACTGAAGCTTTCTTT
cdr3_aa: CASSGGNPRGTEAFF

j_call: TRBJ2-1
d_call: TRBD2
v_call: TRBV10-2
clone_size: NA
cdr3_nt: TGCGCCAGCAGTAAATTGACTAGCGGGGGGCGCTCCTACAATGAGCAGTTCTTC
cdr3_aa: CASSKLTSGGRSYNEQFF